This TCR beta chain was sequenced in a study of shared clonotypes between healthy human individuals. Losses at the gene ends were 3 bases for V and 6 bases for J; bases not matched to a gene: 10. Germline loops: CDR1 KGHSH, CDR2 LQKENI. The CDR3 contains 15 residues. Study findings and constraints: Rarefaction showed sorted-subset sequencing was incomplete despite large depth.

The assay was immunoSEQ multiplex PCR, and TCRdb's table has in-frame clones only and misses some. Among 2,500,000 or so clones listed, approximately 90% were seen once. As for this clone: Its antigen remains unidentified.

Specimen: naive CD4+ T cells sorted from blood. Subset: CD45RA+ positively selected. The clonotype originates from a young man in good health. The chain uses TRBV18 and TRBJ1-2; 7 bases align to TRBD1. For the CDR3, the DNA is TGTGCCAGCTCACCCGTTCAGACAGGGCTCAATGGCTACACCTTC. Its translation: CASSPVQTGLNGYTF.